Listed below are T cell receptor beta chains from one sample, sequenced in a study of PD-1 and CTLA-4 blockade in melanoma. The assay was immunoSEQ multiplex PCR, and TCRdb's table has in-frame clones only and misses some. The sample has around 21,000 clones, roughly 88% seen once. The input for sequencing was CD8+ T cells from peripheral blood, taken before anti-PD-1 treatment. The receptors come from a human donor with melanoma. Each CDR3 is given with its conserved first and last residue. A D gene is named only where the DNA matches it firmly. Only some rows state a clone size, as once, few, many or a class for expanded clones.

>TRBD1|TRBJ1-2|TRBV4-1|.
TGCGCCAGCAGCCCTACTGCGACAGGGGGGAATGGCTACACCTTC
CASSPTATGGNGYTF
>.|TRBJ1-5|TRBV7-2|.
TGTGCCAGCAGCTTCGGGGACACACTAGATCAGCCCCAGCATTTT
CASSFGDTLDQPQHF
>.|TRBJ2-7|TRBV27|.
TGTGCCAGCAGTCTACCACTCTCGAGGGGCCTCAACGAGCAGTACTTC
CASSLPLSRGLNEQYF
>TRBD1|TRBJ1-6|TRBV5-5|.
TGTGCCAGCAGCTCTCGGGACAGAAGTTATAATTCACCCCTCCACTTT
CASSSRDRSYNSPLHF
>.|TRBJ2-2|TRBV2|.
TGTGCCAGCAGGAATCCGACAGGGGAGCTGTTTTTT
CASRNPTGELFF
>.|TRBJ2-7|TRBV29-1|once
TGCAGCGCCTACGGTTGGGACGGCCGGCCCTACGAGCAGTACTTC
CSAYGWDGRPYEQYF
>.|TRBJ2-2|TRBV6-5|.
TGTGCCAGCAGCGTGGCAGGGCTCACCGGGGAGCTGTTTTTT
CASSVAGLTGELFF
>.|TRBJ2-7|TRBV5-6|few
.
CASSFGPGNYEQYF
>.|TRBJ1-2|TRBV28|once
TGTGCCAGCAACCCCCAAACCCCAGTCTACACCTTC
CASNPQTPVYTF
>TRBD2|TRBJ2-3|TRBV25-1|.
TGTGCCAGCAGTGAATGGGTTAGCGGGGGGTCAGATACGCAGTATTTT
CASSEWVSGGSDTQYF
>TRBD1|TRBJ2-7|TRBV28|.
TGTGCCAGCAGTCCCCCCGGGACAGGGTACGAGCAGTACTTC
CASSPPGTGYEQYF
>.|TRBJ2-1|TRBV30|.
TGTGCCTGGAGAAGTCGGAATGAGCAGTTCTTC
CAWRSRNEQFF
>.|TRBJ1-6|TRBV5-4|.
TGTGCCAGCAGCTGGGGACCCGGGCTCCTCCACTTT
CASSWGPGLLHF
>TRBD2|TRBJ2-7|TRBV5-8|.
TGTGCCAGCAGCCCATCTAGGGGACTAGCGGGGGGCCTCGCCTACGAGCAGTACTTC
CASSPSRGLAGGLAYEQYF
>TRBD1|TRBJ2-7|TRBV13|.
TGTGCCAGCAGCTCGGACAGGGCCTACGAGCAGTACTTC
CASSSDRAYEQYF